This T cell receptor (beta chain) was sequenced during a study of blood T cell repertoires in COVID-19. Overall study: Whether acute or convalescent, the COVID-19 samples came from the United States, Italy and Spain. In each case, the material was cDNA or gDNA derived from T cells, B-cell-depleted T cells, or PBMCs.

As processed by the authors: Amplified reference gene primers provided the basis for estimating nucleated cell counts. The method was immunoSEQ multiplex PCR; TCRdb's version includes in-frame clones alone and lacks a portion of them. V and J calls and clone size come straight from that table; D and trimming were deduced from the DNA. The data hold about 160,000 clones, with about 87% observed a single time. Sample: peripheral blood. This receptor was identified in an elderly man with acute or convalescent COVID-19.

The CDR3 here is CASSRPPSGTGELFF. In DNA form, the CDR3 reads TGTGCCAGCAGTCGTCCTCCTTCCGGCACCGGGGAGCTGTTTTTT. The chain carries TRBV6-5 and TRBJ2-2; unclear D gene. There are 15 residues in the CDR3. Trimming left V 5 bases short and J 4 bases short, with 14 bases between. Germline CDR1 MNHEY, CDR2 SVGAGI.